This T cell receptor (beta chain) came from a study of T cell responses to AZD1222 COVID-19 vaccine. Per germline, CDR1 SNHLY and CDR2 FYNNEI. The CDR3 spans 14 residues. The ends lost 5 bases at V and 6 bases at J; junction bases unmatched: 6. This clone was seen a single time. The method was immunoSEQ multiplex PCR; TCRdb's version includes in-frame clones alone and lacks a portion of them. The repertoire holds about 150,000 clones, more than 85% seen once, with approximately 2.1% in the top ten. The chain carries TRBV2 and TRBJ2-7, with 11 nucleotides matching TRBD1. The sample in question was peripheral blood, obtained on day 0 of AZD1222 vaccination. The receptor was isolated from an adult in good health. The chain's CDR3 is CASSRTGTGGEQYF. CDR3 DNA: TGTGCCAGCAGTCGAACCGGGACAGGGGGCGAGCAGTACTTC.